Reported below is one T cell receptor (beta chain). Cells stained for CD3, CD4, CD8, CD45RA and CD27 were sorted into four subsets. The sample comes from a study of naive and memory T cell subsets. The V gene's germline CDR1 is KGHSH and CDR2 LQKENI. The CDR3 contains 13 residues. V was clipped by 1 base and J by 1 base, with 4 bases between them. An equimolar mix of two oligonucleotides served as the beta constant-region primer for TRBC1 and TRBC2. TCRdb ran MiXCR on the UMI-ligation and nested PCR reads and lists one entry per CDR3 protein. This table holds 120,000 to 150,000 distinct CDR3 sequences, about 17% found once.

The gene calls are TRBV18 and TRBJ1-1; no reliable D call. This sequence was found in a human donor in good health. The sequencing input was naive CD4+ T cells from blood. The chain's CDR3 is CASSPQRNTEAFF. CDR3 DNA sequence: TGTGCCAGCTCACCACAGAGGAACACTGAAGCTTTCTTT.